The next 9 T cell receptor beta chains were all read from a single sample in a study of Graves' ophthalmopathy and Graves' hyperthyroidism. As the template, RNA transcripts were used to amplify TCR beta CDR3 regions. First-round RT-PCR with HTBI primers preceded a second-round multiplex PCR. TCRdb analysed the multiplex PCR reads with MiXCR anew, one entry per CDR3 protein. The sample contains 1 million to 1.3 million distinct CDR3 sequences, 35% to 40% of which appear only once. The sequencing input was peripheral blood or thyroid tissue (not recorded which). The origin of the receptors is an adult man with Graves' hyperthyroidism.

The chain joins TRBV3-1 to TRBJ2-2, with D unresolved. V was shortened by 4 bases and J by 6 bases, with 12 bases between the two germline ends. Germline values: CDR1 LGHDT, CDR2 YNNKEL (reference sequence). The CDR3 consists of 14 residues. The CDR3 DNA reads as TGTGCCAGCAGCCCATCCCTGAATCCCGGGGAGCTGTTTTTT. Amino acid sequence: CASSPSLNPGELFF.

The V and J genes are TRBV6-5 and TRBJ1-4; maybe TRBD1 (5 bases). Germline CDR1 reads MNHEY; CDR2 reads SVGAGI. The CDR3 length is 14 residues. The V gene lost 7 bases and the J gene lost 4 bases, with 13 bases spanning the gap. The CDR3 is CASKTGGRNEKLFF. Here the CDR3 DNA reads TGTGCCAGCAAAACAGGCGGACGTAATGAAAAACTGTTTTTT.

Many counts were recorded for this clonotype. This sequence joins TRBV2 and TRBJ1-1; D gene ambiguous. The V end lost 3 bases, the J end lost 7 bases, and 9 bases lay between the germline ends. CDR1 is SNHLY and CDR2 is FYNNEI in the germline V gene. The CDR3 has 12 amino acids. CDR3 sequence: CASSEGRVEAFF. The DNA of the CDR3 is TGTGCCAGCAGTGAGGGAAGGGTTGAAGCTTTCTTT.

This clonotype was detected only a few times. The chain uses TRBV10-3 and TRBJ2-2, with D unclear. The CDR3 is made up of 13 amino acids. V was clipped by 9 bases and J by 1 base, with 9 bases between them. CDR1 is ENHRY, CDR2 SYGVKD, per germline. CDR3 protein: CAMSRLNTGELFF. The CDR3 region has the DNA TGTGCCATGTCTCGACTGAACACCGGGGAGCTGTTTTTT.

This clonotype has only one observation. This chain uses TRBV10-2 with TRBJ2-7; D unresolved. Germline values: CDR1 WSHSY, CDR2 SAAADI. The CDR3 covers 15 residues. Trimming stripped 8 bases from V and 6 bases from J, with 23 bases between. CDR3: CASLGTRVRPIEQYF. The CDR3 nucleotides are TGCGCCAGCCTAGGTACCAGAGTTAGGCCCATCGAGCAGTACTTC.

This clonotype occurred a few times. The chain joins TRBV20-1 to TRBJ2-2, with TRBD2 as a possible D gene (6 bases). The CDR3 contains 13 residues. CDR1 and CDR2 from the germline V gene are DFQATT and SNEGSKA (reference sequence). Deletions cut 4 bases from V and 5 bases from J, with 11 bases between. CDR3 residues: CSAKVAGTGELFF. The DNA of the CDR3 is TGCAGTGCTAAGGTCGCGGGGACCGGGGAGCTGTTTTTT.

The table lists this clonotype with many counts. The chain has TRBV19 and TRBJ2-7; TRBD2 matches 8 bases. The germline CDR1 and CDR2 sequences are LNHDA and SQIVND (reference sequence). V gave up 1 base and J gave up 0 bases; unmatched junction bases: 2. This CDR3 is 15 amino acids long. CDR3 residues: CASSIGGTSSYEQYF. DNA of the CDR3: TGTGCCAGTAGTATAGGCGGGACTAGCTCCTACGAGCAGTACTTC.

This clonotype was counted ten times or more. The rearrangement links TRBV20-1 to TRBJ2-7, with 8 nucleotides matching TRBD2. Losses at the gene ends were 4 bases for V and 5 bases for J; bases not matched to a gene: 10. The CDR3 length is 14 residues. Germline V gene data show CDR1 as DFQATT and CDR2 as SNEGSKA (reference sequence). The CDR3: CSATGAGVIDEQYF. Written as DNA, the CDR3 is TGCAGTGCTACCGGAGCGGGAGTCATCGACGAGCAGTACTTC.

The rearrangement uses TRBV5-4 and TRBJ1-1; no clear D gene. This CDR3 is 14 amino acids long. Germline values: CDR1 SGHNT, CDR2 YYREEE (reference sequence). V shed 5 bases and J shed 0 bases, with 11 bases lying between them. The CDR3 nucleotides read TGTGCCAGCAGGAAGGAACCTATGAACACTGAAGCTTTCTTT. It codes for CASRKEPMNTEAFF.